This T cell receptor (beta chain) was documented in a study of blood T cell repertoires in COVID-19. Turning to the study itself: Material from acute and convalescent COVID-19 was sourced from the United States, Italy and Spain. T cells, B-cell-depleted T cells, or PBMCs supplied cDNA or gDNA.

This CDR3 is built from 16 residues. The germline CDR1 and CDR2 sequences are LGHDT and YNNKEL (reference sequence). V lost 4 bases and J 8 bases, leaving 22 bases between the germline ends. Methods used by the authors: How many nucleated cells were present was estimated from reference gene primer amplification. Data came from immunoSEQ multiplex PCR; TCRdb stores just in-frame clones and leaves some out. Clone size and V and J calls were adopted from that table, with D and trimming inferred from the DNA. The sample lists over 150,000 clones, 76% occurring once. The TCR originated in a woman older than 75 with acute or convalescent COVID-19. The V gene is TRBV3-1 (or the pseudogene TRBV3-2), the J gene TRBJ2-3; maybe TRBD2 (5 bases). Sequences were obtained from peripheral blood. Here the CDR3 DNA reads TGTGCCAGCAGCCCTACCAGTTGGTTATATGCGGGTACGCAGTATTTT. Translation gives CASSPTSWLYAGTQYF.